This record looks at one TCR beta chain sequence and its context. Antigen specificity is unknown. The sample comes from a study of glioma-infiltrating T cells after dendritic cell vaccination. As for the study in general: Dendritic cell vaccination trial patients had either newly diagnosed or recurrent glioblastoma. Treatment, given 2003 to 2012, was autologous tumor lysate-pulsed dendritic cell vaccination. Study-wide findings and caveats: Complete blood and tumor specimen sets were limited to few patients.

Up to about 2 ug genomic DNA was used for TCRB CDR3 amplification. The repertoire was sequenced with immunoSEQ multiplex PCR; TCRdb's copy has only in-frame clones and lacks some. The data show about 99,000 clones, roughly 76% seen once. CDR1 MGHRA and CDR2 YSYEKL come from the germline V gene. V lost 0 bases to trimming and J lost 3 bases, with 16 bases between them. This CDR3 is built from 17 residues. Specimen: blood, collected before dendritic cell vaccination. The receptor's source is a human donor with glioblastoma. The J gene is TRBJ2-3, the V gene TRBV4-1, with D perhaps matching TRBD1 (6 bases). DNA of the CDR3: TGCGCCAGCAGCCAAGAAACCACAGGGATGGGGACAGATACGCAGTATTTT. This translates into CASSQETTGMGTDTQYF.